This is a list of T cell receptor beta chains from one sample in a study of PD-1 blockade in classical Hodgkin lymphoma. Profiled with immunoSEQ multiplex PCR; TCRdb holds only in-frame clones, not every one. The sample holds around 150,000 clones, 78% seen once. Sequenced here: peripheral blood mononuclear cells (PBMCs), sampled before the second cycle of nivolumab. The receptors shown here come from a human donor with classical Hodgkin lymphoma. The CDR3 runs from the conserved cysteine through the conserved F or W. Fields, in order: CDR3 length, clone size, J gene, V gene, D gene, CDR3 DNA, CDR3 protein. D genes are given only for firm matches. Clone size appears in some rows only: once, few, many, or a class for an expanded clone.

16 once TRBJ2-5 TRBV7-9 - TGTGCCAGCAGCTTAGCGCAGTGGGGGGCTCAAGAGACCCAGTACTTC CASSLAQWGAQETQYF
14 - TRBJ1-4 TRBV7-9 - TGTGCCAGCAACGAGGGGTTCAATGGGGAAAAACTGTTTTTT CASNEGFNGEKLFF
12 once TRBJ2-7 TRBV18 - TGTGCCAGCTCACCACCGAATCGGTACCTCTTCTTC CASSPPNRYLFF
15 - TRBJ1-6 TRBV6-1 TRBD1 TGTGCCAGCAGTGTCCAGGGGGATACTAATTCACCCCTCCACTTT CASSVQGDTNSPLHF
14 - TRBJ2-7 TRBV5-6 TRBD2 TGTGCCAGCAGCTTGAAGCGGGGGGGCTACGAGCAGTACTTC CASSLKRGGYEQYF
17 - TRBJ1-4 TRBV7-9 TRBD1 TGTGCCAGCAGCGAGAGGACAGGCACAACTATCGGTGAAAAACTGTTTTTT CASSERTGTTIGEKLFF
15 - TRBJ2-7 TRBV6-6 - TGTGCCAGCAGTTACGCCGGTCTTACTACCTACGAGCAGTACTTC CASSYAGLTTYEQYF
17 - TRBJ2-7 TRBV19 TRBD2 TGTGCCAGTACCCTATCCTTCGGGACTAGCGTTTCCTACGAGCAGTACTTC CASTLSFGTSVSYEQYF
15 - TRBJ1-1 TRBV11-3 - TGTGCCAGCAGCTTAGGGGGAGGCCCCTGGGCTGAAGCTTTCTTT CASSLGGGPWAEAFF
15 - TRBJ2-1 TRBV4-2 TRBD1 TGTGCCAGCAGCCCCGGACAGGGGGCCTACAATGAGCAGTTCTTC CASSPGQGAYNEQFF
17 - TRBJ1-6 TRBV6-1 - TGTGCCAGCAGTGAAAGGACGGAAAATCGAATGGGGTCACCCCTCCACTTT CASSERTENRMGSPLHF
14 - TRBJ2-7 TRBV28 TRBD1 TGTGCCAGCAGATGGACCGGGACAGCCTACGAGCAGTACTTC CASRWTGTAYEQYF
15 - TRBJ2-5 TRBV6-5 - TGTGCCAGCAGTCCTTACGGGACTCCCCAAGAGACCCAGTACTTC CASSPYGTPQETQYF
15 few TRBJ2-5 TRBV5-8 TRBD1 TGTGCCAGCAGCTTGGGGGACAGGGTGGTGGAGACCCAGTACTTC CASSLGDRVVETQYF
17 - TRBJ2-7 TRBV21-1 - TGTGCCAGCAGCAAAAGGGTTCGACAGGGTATATGTCACGAGCAGTACTTC CASSKRVRQGICHEQYF
16 - TRBJ1-3 TRBV4-2 - TGTGCCAGCAGCCAAGATGGCCCGAGCTCTGGAAACACCATATATTTT CASSQDGPSSGNTIYF
13 - TRBJ1-1 TRBV28 - TGTGCCACCATAGACACCTTGAACACTGAAGCTTTCTTT CATIDTLNTEAFF
15 - TRBJ1-4 TRBV29-1 TRBD1 TGCAGCGTTGGCGTCGGGGGACAGGGTGGTGAAAAACTGTTTTTT CSVGVGGQGGEKLFF
16 - TRBJ2-7 TRBV28 TRBD2 TGTGCCAGCAGTTTAGGGCTAGCGGGGTCCTCCTACGAGCAGTACTTC CASSLGLAGSSYEQYF
15 - TRBJ2-3 TRBV2 - TGTGCCAGCACGAAAAGACTCTCCACTACAGATACGCAGTATTTT CASTKRLSTTDTQYF
15 few TRBJ1-1 TRBV28 TRBD1 TGTGCCAGCAGTTTAGGGGACAGGGGGAACACTGAAGCTTTCTTT CASSLGDRGNTEAFF
15 - TRBJ2-5 TRBV7-9 TRBD2 TGTGCCAGCAGCTACGTGGCGGGAGGCAGGGAGACCCAGTACTTC CASSYVAGGRETQYF
18 - TRBJ1-6 TRBV15 TRBD1 TGTGCCACCAGCATACGCTACCCGGGACAGGGTGGTAATTCACCCCTCCACTTT CATSIRYPGQGGNSPLHF
15 - TRBJ2-7 TRBV6-6 - TGTGCCAGCAGTCGCGGACAAGGGGCCTCCTACGAGCAGTACTTC CASSRGQGASYEQYF
13 few TRBJ1-1 TRBV7-3 TRBD1 TGTGCCAGCAGCCCAGGGGGCCGGACTGAAGCTTTCTTT CASSPGGRTEAFF
13 - TRBJ1-1 TRBV6-5 - TGTGCCAGCAGTTACTCCTCGAACACTGAAGCTTTCTTT CASSYSSNTEAFF
13 - TRBJ1-4 TRBV18 - TGTGCCAGCTCACGAGAAACAGAGGGGCTGGTGTTTTTT CASSRETEGLVFF
11 - TRBJ2-7 TRBV27 - TGTGCCAGCAGTTCTTTCCACGAGCAGTACTTC CASSSFHEQYF
12 - TRBJ2-2 TRBV28 - TGTGCCAGCAGTTTAACGGCGGGGGAGCTGTTTTTT CASSLTAGELFF
17 few TRBJ1-5 TRBV4-2 - TGTGCCAGCAGCCCATCAAGGGGTACGACGGGCAATCAGCCCCAGCATTTT CASSPSRGTTGNQPQHF
15 few TRBJ1-5 TRBV6-1 TRBD1 TGTGCCAGCAGTGTTGGACAGGGCGCTGGTCAGCCCCAGCATTTT CASSVGQGAGQPQHF
15 - TRBJ2-7 TRBV27 TRBD2 TGTGCCAGCAGTCTGTCGCGACTAGCGGGAGCTGAGCAGTACTTC CASSLSRLAGAEQYF
14 - TRBJ1-4 TRBV9 - TGTGCCAGCAGCGTAGAGTCAACTAATGAAAAACTGTTTTTT CASSVESTNEKLFF
16 - TRBJ1-1 TRBV6-5 - TGTGCCAGCAGTTACTCGATCGGGGATGTGTCGACTGAAGCTTTCTTT CASSYSIGDVSTEAFF
13 - TRBJ2-2 TRBV25-1 TRBD2 TGTGCCAGCAGCGCTAGCGGGCACGGGGAGCTGTTTTTT CASSASGHGELFF
12 - TRBJ1-2 TRBV19 - TGTGCCAGTCGGGTACGAGCAGAAGGCTACACCTTC CASRVRAEGYTF
14 - TRBJ1-3 TRBV5-1 - TGCGCCAGCAGCTACCAGGGTTCTGGAAACACCATATATTTT CASSYQGSGNTIYF
13 once TRBJ1-3 TRBV7-9 - TGTGCCAGCAGCTTGGGGGTGGCAAACACCATATATTTT CASSLGVANTIYF
15 few TRBJ2-7 TRBV6-1 TRBD1 TGTGCCAGCAGTGAAACCGGGACAGGGGGTTACGAGCAGTACTTC CASSETGTGGYEQYF
15 - TRBJ2-1 TRBV27 - TGTGCCAGCACTTTTGGCGGGACCTCCTACAATGAGCAGTTCTTC CASTFGGTSYNEQFF
15 - TRBJ2-2 TRBV6-5 - TGTGCCAGCAAGAGGACGACAACGAACACCGGGGAGCTGTTTTTT CASKRTTTNTGELFF
14 many TRBJ1-2 TRBV7-9 - TGTGCCAGCAGTTCGAAAGCGGGGGAAGCTGGCTACACCTTC CASSSKAGEAGYTF
13 once TRBJ1-1 TRBV6-1 TRBD1 TGTGCCAGCAGGGACAGGGTGGACACTGAAGCTTTCTTT CASRDRVDTEAFF
17 - TRBJ2-5 TRBV7-9 TRBD2 TGTGCCAGCAGTACCCGGGGTACTAGCGGGGGGCGAGAGACCCAGTACTTC CASSTRGTSGGRETQYF
13 - TRBJ2-3 TRBV10-3 TRBD1 TGTGCCATCAGCTTCGGACAGGCAGATACGCAGTATTTT CAISFGQADTQYF